These 4 T cell receptor beta chains came from one sample sequenced in a study of OX40 agonist ivuxolimab in advanced cancers. The assay was immunoSEQ multiplex PCR, and TCRdb's table has in-frame clones only and misses some. Among about 26,000 clones, about 74% were seen once, and the ten largest hold approximately 14%. Sequenced here: CD4+ or CD8+ T cells sorted from blood, sampled in a trial of the OX40 agonist ivuxolimab. The origin of the receptors is an adult with an advanced solid tumor such as melanoma, head and neck, liver or kidney cancer.

The rearrangement uses TRBV7-8 and TRBJ2-5, with TRBD2 matching over 8 bases. The CDR3 has 18 amino acids. The germline V gene encodes CDR1 SGHVS and CDR2 FQNEAQ. Trimming at V came to 4 bases and at J to 1 base, leaving 14 bases not matched to a gene. CDR3 DNA sequence: TGTGCCAGCAGCTCGAGGTTTGGTAGCGGGGCTCTCCAAGAGACCCAGTACTTC. Its protein product is CASSSRFGSGALQETQYF.

In its sample, this clone was seen a few times. The J gene is TRBJ1-5, the V gene TRBV6-1; D is uncertain. The CDR3 spans 14 residues. The germline V gene encodes CDR1 MNHNS and CDR2 SASEGT. Trimming removed 0 bases from V and 6 bases from J, with 9 bases in between. The CDR3 DNA is TGTGCCAGCAGTGAAGCAGGGTTCGCTCAGCCCCAGCATTTT. Translation: CASSEAGFAQPQHF.

This rearrangement joins TRBV7-9 to TRBJ2-3; 10 bases map to TRBD1. The V gene's germline CDR1 is SEHNR and CDR2 FQNEAQ (reference sequence). The CDR3 runs to 15 residues. The junction had 6 bases not matched to a gene; V was cut back by 6 bases and J by 3 bases. The CDR3 reads CASRLGTGVTDTQYF. In nucleotides, the CDR3 is TGTGCCAGCAGACTGGGGACAGGGGTTACAGATACGCAGTATTTT.

V usage is TRBV7-7 and J usage is TRBJ2-1; 7 nucleotides align to TRBD1. The J segment lost 6 bases and the V segment lost 5 bases, leaving 7 bases of the junction unmatched. CDR3 size: 14 residues. Germline V gives CDR1 SSHAT, CDR2 FNYEAQ (reference sequence). CDR3 bases: TGTGCCAGCAGCCCAATATCAGGGGGCAATGAGCAGTTCTTC. Encoded protein: CASSPISGGNEQFF.